Here is one T cell receptor (beta chain) with its context. This record belongs to a study of sequential checkpoint blockade in melanoma. Sequencing used immunoSEQ multiplex PCR; TCRdb keeps in-frame clones, though not all of them. The data contain over 9,500 clones, around 67% of them singletons. CDR1 is LNHDA and CDR2 is SQIVND in the germline V gene (reference sequence). V lost 7 bases and J lost 2; bases outside the gene matches: 7. This CDR3 comprises 14 residues. The sample's treatment: randomized to nivolumab then ipilimumab (arm A) or the reverse (arm B). Sorted cells were live CD3+CD8+, lacking CD19 and CD56, from PBMCs.

The specimen comprised CD8+ T cells sorted from blood (inferred from file names), sampled from a patient given nivolumab and ipilimumab in sequence. This clonotype was obtained from a human donor with melanoma. The chain employs TRBV19 and TRBJ2-7, with 8 bases fitting TRBD2. The CDR3 protein is CASTLARGAYEQYF. CDR3 bases: TGTGCCAGTACCTTGGCGCGGGGGGCCTACGAGCAGTACTTC.